This note documents a single TCR beta chain sequence. The data stem from a study of blood T cell repertoires in COVID-19. The wider study: Sites in the United States, Italy and Spain provided acute and convalescent COVID-19 samples. Nucleic acid was either cDNA or gDNA, and it came from T cells, B-cell-depleted T cells, or PBMCs.

The authors' processing: Estimation of nucleated cell counts was performed using reference gene primer amplification. The assay was immunoSEQ multiplex PCR, and TCRdb's table has in-frame clones only and misses some. From that table come the V and J calls and clone size; the DNA was used to work out D and trimming. The sample includes 240,000 or so clones, about 80% seen only once; the top ten take around 3.4%. CDR3 length: 14 amino acids. In germline, CDR1 is SGDLS, CDR2 YYNGEE. J gave up 3 bases and V 3 bases, and 2 bases lay outside the gene matches. Sequenced sample: peripheral blood. J is TRBJ2-2 and V is TRBV9, with 7 nucleotides matching TRBD1. The TCR comes from a woman of 80 years or more with acute or convalescent COVID-19. Here the CDR3 reads CASSGDRDTGELFF. The CDR3 bases are TGTGCCAGCAGCGGCGACAGGGACACCGGGGAGCTGTTTTTT.